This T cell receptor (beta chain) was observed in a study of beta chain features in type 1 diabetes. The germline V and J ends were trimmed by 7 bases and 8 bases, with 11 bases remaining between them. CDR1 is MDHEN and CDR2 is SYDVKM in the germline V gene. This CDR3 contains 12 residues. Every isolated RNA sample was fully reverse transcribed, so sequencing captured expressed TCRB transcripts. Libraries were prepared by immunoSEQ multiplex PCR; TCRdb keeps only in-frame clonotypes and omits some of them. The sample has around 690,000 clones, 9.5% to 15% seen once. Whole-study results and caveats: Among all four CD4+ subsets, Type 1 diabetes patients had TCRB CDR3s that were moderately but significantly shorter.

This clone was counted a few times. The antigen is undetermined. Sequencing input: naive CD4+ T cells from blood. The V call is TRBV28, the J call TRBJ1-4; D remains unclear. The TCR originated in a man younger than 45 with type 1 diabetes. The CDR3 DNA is TGTGCCAGCAAGGAGGCGGAGGAAAAACTGTTTTTT. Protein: CASKEAEEKLFF.